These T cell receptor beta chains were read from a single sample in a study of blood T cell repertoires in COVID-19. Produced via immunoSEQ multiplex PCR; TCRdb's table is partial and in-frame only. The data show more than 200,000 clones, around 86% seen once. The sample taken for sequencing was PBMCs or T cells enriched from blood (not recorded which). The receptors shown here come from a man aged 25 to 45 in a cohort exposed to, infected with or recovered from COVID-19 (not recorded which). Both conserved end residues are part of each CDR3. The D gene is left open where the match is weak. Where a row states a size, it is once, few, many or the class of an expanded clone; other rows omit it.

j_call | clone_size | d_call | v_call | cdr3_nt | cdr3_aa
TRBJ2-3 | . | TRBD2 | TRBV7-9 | TGTGCCAGCAGCAATCAGGGCGGGGGGGCAGATACGCAGTATTTT | CASSNQGGGADTQYF
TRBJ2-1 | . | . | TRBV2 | TGTGCCAGCAGCGCAGGGGGGACCCTTTTCATCAATGAGCAGTTCTTC | CASSAGGTLFINEQFF
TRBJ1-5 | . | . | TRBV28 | TGTGCCAGCAGTATGACAGTGGCCGGGCCCTATAGCAATCAGCCCCAGCATTTT | CASSMTVAGPYSNQPQHF
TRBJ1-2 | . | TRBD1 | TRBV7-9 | TGTGCCAGCAGCTTAGAAAGGACAGGGGGCTATGGCTACACCTTC | CASSLERTGGYGYTF
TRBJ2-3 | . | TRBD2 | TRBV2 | TGTGCCAGGTCCACTAAGGGGACTAACCAAGATACGCAGTATTTT | CARSTKGTNQDTQYF
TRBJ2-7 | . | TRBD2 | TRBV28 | TGTGCCAGCAGTGTCGTCCCAGCGGGAGGGTCCTACGAGCAGTACTTC | CASSVVPAGGSYEQYF
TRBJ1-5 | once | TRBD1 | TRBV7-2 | TGTGCCAGCAGCCAGGACAGGGGGCGTCAGCCCCAGCATTTT | CASSQDRGRQPQHF
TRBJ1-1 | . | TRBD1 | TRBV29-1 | TGCAGCGTTGTAGGGACAGATGAAGCTTTCTTT | CSVVGTDEAFF
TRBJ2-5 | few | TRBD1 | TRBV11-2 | TGTGCCAGCAGCTCCGACAGGGGAGAGACCCAGTACTTC | CASSSDRGETQYF
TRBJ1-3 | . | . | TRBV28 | TGTGCCAGCAGTTTATCAGGAAGTGGAAACACCATATATTTT | CASSLSGSGNTIYF
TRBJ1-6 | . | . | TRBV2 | TGTGCCACAGGGGCCGAGGTTCGACCCCTCCACTTT | CATGAEVRPLHF
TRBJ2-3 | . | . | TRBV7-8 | TGTGCCAGCAGTTCGACTCTCACTAGCACAGATACGCAGTATTTT | CASSSTLTSTDTQYF
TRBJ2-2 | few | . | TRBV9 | TGTGCCAGCAGCGTAGGAATAGCGGCCACCGGGGAGCTGTTTTTT | CASSVGIAATGELFF
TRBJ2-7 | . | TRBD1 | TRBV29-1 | TGCAGCGTTGCGACAGGGTCCTCCTACGAGCAGTACTTC | CSVATGSSYEQYF
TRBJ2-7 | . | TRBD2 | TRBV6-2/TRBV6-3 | TGTGCCAGCAGCCAAGGGACTAGCGGGAGATCGACCCGCAACGAGCAGTACTTC | CASSQGTSGRSTRNEQYF
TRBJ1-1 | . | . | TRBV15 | TGTGCCACCAGCAGAGGGGCAGGAAATCGTGAAGCTTTCTTT | CATSRGAGNREAFF
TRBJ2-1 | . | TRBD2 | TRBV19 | TGTGCCAGTAGTGACGGGGGACTAGCATACAATGAGCAGTTCTTC | CASSDGGLAYNEQFF
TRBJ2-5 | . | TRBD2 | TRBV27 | TGTGCCAGCAGTTTCCTTTCTGGATGGGGGGGGACTAGCGAGTTACAAGAGACCCAGTACTTC | CASSFLSGWGGTSELQETQYF
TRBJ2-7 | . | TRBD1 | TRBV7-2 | TGTGCCAGCAGCCTGGACAGGGTGTCCTACGAGCAGTACTTC | CASSLDRVSYEQYF
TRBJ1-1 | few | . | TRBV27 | TGTGCCAGCAGTTGGACATGGAACACTGAAGCTTTCTTT | CASSWTWNTEAFF
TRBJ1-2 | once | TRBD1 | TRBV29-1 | TGCAGCGCATGGACAGGGGGCTACTATGGCTACACCTTC | CSAWTGGYYGYTF
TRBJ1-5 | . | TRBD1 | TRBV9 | TGTGCCAGCAGCGCGACAGGGGGCGGAGGTAATCAGCCCCAGCATTTT | CASSATGGGGNQPQHF
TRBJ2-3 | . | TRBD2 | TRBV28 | TGTGCCAGCAGTTTATTTCAATCGGGCGGGAGGACAGATACGCAGTATTTT | CASSLFQSGGRTDTQYF
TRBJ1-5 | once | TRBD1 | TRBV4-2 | TGTGCCAGCAGCCGCGAACAGGGGGCTCAGCAGCCCCAGCATTTT | CASSREQGAQQPQHF
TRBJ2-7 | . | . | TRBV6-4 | TGTGCCAGCAGTGACTGGAGGGGAACGGGAAGAGAGCAGTACTTC | CASSDWRGTGREQYF
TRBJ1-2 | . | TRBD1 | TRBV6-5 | TGTGCCAGCAGGCCTCGGACAGGGGCCTCCTATGGCTACACCTTC | CASRPRTGASYGYTF
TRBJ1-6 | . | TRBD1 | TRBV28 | TGTGCCAGCTTAGGACAGGGGGCTTCACCCCTCCACTTT | CASLGQGASPLHF
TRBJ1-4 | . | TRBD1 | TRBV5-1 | TGCGCCAGCAGCTTGAGGACAGGGGGAGGCGAAAAACTGTTTTTT | CASSLRTGGGEKLFF
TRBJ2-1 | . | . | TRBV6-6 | TGTGCCAGCCATCAGGGTAGACCCAACAATGAGCAGTTCTTC | CASHQGRPNNEQFF
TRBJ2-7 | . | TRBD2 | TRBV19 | TGTGCCAGTAGTCCACTAGCGGGGGCCTACGAGCAGTACTTC | CASSPLAGAYEQYF
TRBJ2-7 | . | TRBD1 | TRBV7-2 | TGTGCCAGCAGCTTAGACGTAGGGACAGCTTCCTACGAGCAGTACTTC | CASSLDVGTASYEQYF
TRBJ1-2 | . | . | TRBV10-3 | TGTGCCACGCTAGAGGGAAACAACTATGGCTACACCTTC | CATLEGNNYGYTF
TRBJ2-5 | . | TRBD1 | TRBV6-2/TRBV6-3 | TGTGCCAGCAGCCGTGGGACAGGGGGGCAAGAGACCCAGTACTTC | CASSRGTGGQETQYF
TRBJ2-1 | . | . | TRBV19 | TGTGCCAGTAATGGGGGCAGCCCGAATAAATACTACAATGAGCAGTTCTTC | CASNGGSPNKYYNEQFF
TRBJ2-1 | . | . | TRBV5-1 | TGCGCCAGCAGCTTGGTTCCTAGCCGAGATGAGCAGTTCTTC | CASSLVPSRDEQFF
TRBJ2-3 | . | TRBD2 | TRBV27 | TGTGCCAGCATTCAGGGCGGGGGGACGCAGTATTTT | CASIQGGGTQYF
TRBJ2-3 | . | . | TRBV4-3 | TGCGCCAGCAGCCAAGATACCCCCCAGGGAGATACGCAGTATTTT | CASSQDTPQGDTQYF
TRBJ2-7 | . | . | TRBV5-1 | TGCGCCAGCAGCTTGGGTGGGAGATCCTACGAGCAGTACTTC | CASSLGGRSYEQYF